The subject of this entry is one T cell receptor beta chain. Its matching antigen is unknown. There are 11 residues in the CDR3. Germline V gene lookup returns CDR1 DFQATT and CDR2 SNEGSKA (reference sequence). The V end was cut by 5 bases, the J end by 9 bases, with 8 bases between. The record originates from a study of cytomegalovirus exposure and HLA in healthy donors. 60 Vbeta and 13 Jbeta primers were used in PCR. Profiling relied on immunoSEQ multiplex PCR, and the TCRdb table lists in-frame clones only, not all of them. The sample lists approximately 140,000 clones, 65% to 85% occurring once. Though nominally healthy at sampling, donors likely had unrecorded immune exposures. Study-wide results and caveats: Later analysis identified about 15,000 TCR beta sequences associated with HLA alleles, using a false discovery rate threshold of 0.05. Immune exposure information available was restricted to CMV serostatus. Trimming of TCR beta V- and J-genes showed a link, identified in a later analysis, to a missense DCLRE1C variant.

The rearrangement links TRBV20-1 to TRBJ1-6; D not resolved. The clonotype comes from a male donor in good health and CMV-seronegative. Source material: PBMCs. The CDR3 DNA reads TGCAGTGCTGCGTCGCGTTCACCCCTCCACTTT. This translates into CSAASRSPLHF.